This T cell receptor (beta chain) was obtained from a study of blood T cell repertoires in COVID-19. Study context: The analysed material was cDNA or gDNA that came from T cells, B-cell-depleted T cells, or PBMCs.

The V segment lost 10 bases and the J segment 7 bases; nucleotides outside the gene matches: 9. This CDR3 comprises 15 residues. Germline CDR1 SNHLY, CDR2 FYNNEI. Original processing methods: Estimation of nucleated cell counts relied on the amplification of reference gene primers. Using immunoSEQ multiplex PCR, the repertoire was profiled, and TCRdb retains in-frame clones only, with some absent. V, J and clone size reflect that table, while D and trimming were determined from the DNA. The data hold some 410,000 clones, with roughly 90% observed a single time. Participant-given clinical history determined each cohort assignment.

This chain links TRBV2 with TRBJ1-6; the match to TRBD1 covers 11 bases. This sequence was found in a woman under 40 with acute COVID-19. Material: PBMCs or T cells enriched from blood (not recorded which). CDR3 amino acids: CATFKDRGPNSPLHF. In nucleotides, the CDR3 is TGTGCCACATTTAAGGACAGGGGGCCGAATTCACCCCTCCACTTT.